This entry concerns a single T cell receptor beta chain. Antigen specificity is unknown. With 3 bases removed from V and 3 bases from J, the gap between germline ends came to 9 bases. The CDR3 covers 13 residues. Per germline, CDR1 MNHEY and CDR2 SVGAGI. The data were obtained in a study of T cell clones after liver transplantation. Overall study: Post-transplant blood was tracked for graft-donor-reactive T cell clones identified in a pre-transplant mixed lymphocyte reaction. Subjects received no induction therapy and standard immunosuppression until randomization at 12-24 months post-transplant. Blood was drawn pre-transplant, before withdrawal, and after full or failed withdrawal.

The assay was immunoSEQ multiplex PCR, and TCRdb's table has in-frame clones only and misses some. The table records about 15,000 clones, approximately 82% of them present only once. Study results and caveats: Compared with third party-reactive sequences, donor-reactive ones declined more, independent of withdrawal success.

The receptor's source is a human patient who received a liver transplant. A share of the T cells may be of graft donor origin. The chain is built from TRBV6-5 and TRBJ2-7, with TRBD1 as a possible D gene (5 bases). The specimen comprised CD8+ T cells from blood, sampled around 4 years after liver transplant. CDR3 sequence reads: CASSYQGVYEQYF. Here the CDR3 DNA reads TGTGCCAGCAGTTATCAGGGTGTCTACGAGCAGTACTTC.